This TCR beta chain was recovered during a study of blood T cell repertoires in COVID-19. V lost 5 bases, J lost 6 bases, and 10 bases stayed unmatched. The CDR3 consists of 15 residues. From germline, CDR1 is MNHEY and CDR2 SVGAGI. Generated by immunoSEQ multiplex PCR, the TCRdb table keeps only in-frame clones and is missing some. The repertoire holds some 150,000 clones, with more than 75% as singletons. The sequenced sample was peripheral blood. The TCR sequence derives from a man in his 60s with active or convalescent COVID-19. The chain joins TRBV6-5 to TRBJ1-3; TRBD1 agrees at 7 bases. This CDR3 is CASSRDSNGLNTIYF. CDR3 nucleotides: TGTGCCAGCAGTCGGGACAGCAACGGCTTAAACACCATATATTTT.